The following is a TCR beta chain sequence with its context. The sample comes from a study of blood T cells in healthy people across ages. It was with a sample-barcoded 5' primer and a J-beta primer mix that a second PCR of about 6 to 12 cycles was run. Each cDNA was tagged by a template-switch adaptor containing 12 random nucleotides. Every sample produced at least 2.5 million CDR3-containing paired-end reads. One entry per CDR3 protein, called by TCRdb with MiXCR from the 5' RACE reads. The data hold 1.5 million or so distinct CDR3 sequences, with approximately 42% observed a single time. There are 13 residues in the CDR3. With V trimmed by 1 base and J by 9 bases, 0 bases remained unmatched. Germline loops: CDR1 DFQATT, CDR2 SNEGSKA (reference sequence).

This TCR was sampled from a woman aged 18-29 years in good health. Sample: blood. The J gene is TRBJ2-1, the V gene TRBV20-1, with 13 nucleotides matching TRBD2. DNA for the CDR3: TGCAGTGCTAGAGGGACTAGCGGGGGTGAGCAGTTCTTC. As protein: CSARGTSGGEQFF.